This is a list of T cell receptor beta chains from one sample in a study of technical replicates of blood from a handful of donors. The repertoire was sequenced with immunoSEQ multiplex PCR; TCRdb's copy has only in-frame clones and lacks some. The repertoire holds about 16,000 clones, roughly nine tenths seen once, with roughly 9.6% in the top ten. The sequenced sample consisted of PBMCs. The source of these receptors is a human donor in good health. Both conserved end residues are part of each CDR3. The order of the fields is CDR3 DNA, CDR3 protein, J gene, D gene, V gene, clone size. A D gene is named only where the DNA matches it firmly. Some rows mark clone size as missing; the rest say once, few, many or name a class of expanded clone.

TGTGCCAGCAGCTTATATGGACAGGGGGAGTACTTC	CASSLYGQGEYF	TRBJ2-7	TRBD1	TRBV7-8	.
TGTGCCAGCAGCCTAGCGGGATCTAGCACAGATACGCAGTATTTT	CASSLAGSSTDTQYF	TRBJ2-3	TRBD2	TRBV4-2	.
TGCGCCAGCAGCCAAGGGCTAGCGGGAGACGGCGAGCAGTACTTC	CASSQGLAGDGEQYF	TRBJ2-7	TRBD2	TRBV4-1	.
TGTGCCAGCAGCTGGGGACCCCGGGACAGGGGAATAACTGAAGCTTTCTTT	CASSWGPRDRGITEAFF	TRBJ1-1	TRBD1	TRBV7-2	.
TGCGCCAGCAGCGGATATCAGGGGCGGGAGCAGTACTTC	CASSGYQGREQYF	TRBJ2-7	.	TRBV5-1	.
TGTGCCTGGAGTAAGGGGGACAGTTTGATGAACACTGAAGCTTTCTTT	CAWSKGDSLMNTEAFF	TRBJ1-1	TRBD1	TRBV30	few
TGTGCCAGCAGCTCCGGGACAGTAGTTTCACCCCTCCACTTT	CASSSGTVVSPLHF	TRBJ1-6	TRBD1	TRBV27	.
TGTGCCAGCTCACCCCTCGCGGGGAGTTCTAGCGGCCAAGAGACCCAGTACTTC	CASSPLAGSSSGQETQYF	TRBJ2-5	TRBD2	TRBV18	once
TGTGCCAGCAGTGCCCAGGGGGAGATTCGATTCTTC	CASSAQGEIRFF	TRBJ2-1	TRBD1	TRBV6-1	.
TGTGCCTGGAGCTTGGGGACAGGGGGAATGGGAGAGACCCAGTACTTC	CAWSLGTGGMGETQYF	TRBJ2-5	TRBD1	TRBV30	.
TGCGCCAGCAGTGAGTCGAACGGCGGGAGCCAAGAGACCCAGTACTTC	CASSESNGGSQETQYF	TRBJ2-5	TRBD2	TRBV10-1	.
TGCGCCAGCAGCTTGCTAGCGGATATTAACACCGGGGAGCTGTTTTTT	CASSLLADINTGELFF	TRBJ2-2	TRBD2	TRBV5-1	.
TGCGCCAGCAGCCACCCGGGGTTAGGAAAGCGGGAGTACACCGGGGAGCTGTTTTTT	CASSHPGLGKREYTGELFF	TRBJ2-2	TRBD2	TRBV4-1	.
TGTGCCAGCAAGGAGGGGGCGGGCTCCTATGGCTACACCTTC	CASKEGAGSYGYTF	TRBJ1-2	TRBD1	TRBV2	.
TGTGCCAGCAGCCCACGGGACAGGCAAGACGAGCAGTACTTC	CASSPRDRQDEQYF	TRBJ2-7	TRBD1	TRBV7-8	.
TGTGCCAGTAGTATGACCCCTAGGAGCAATCAGCCCCAGCATTTT	CASSMTPRSNQPQHF	TRBJ1-5	.	TRBV19	.
TGTGCCATCAAACACGATCCTGATGAAAAACTGTTTTTT	CAIKHDPDEKLFF	TRBJ1-4	.	TRBV10-3	once
TGTGCCAGCTCCCGCAGACAGGCGAACACTGAAGCTTTCTTT	CASSRRQANTEAFF	TRBJ1-1	.	TRBV18	.
TGTGCCAGCAGCGGTTCTAGCGGTCCTAAGCAGTTCTTC	CASSGSSGPKQFF	TRBJ2-1	TRBD2	TRBV7-8	once
TGTGCCAGCAGGGACCACACGCGGGGGGACGCAGGAAACACCATATATTTT	CASRDHTRGDAGNTIYF	TRBJ1-3	.	TRBV27	.
TGTGCCAGCAGTGGACTAGCGGGAGGGGCAGATACGCAGTATTTT	CASSGLAGGADTQYF	TRBJ2-3	TRBD2	TRBV6-5	.
TGTGCCAGCAGTTTACCTGGACTAGCCTATAATGAGCAGTTCTTC	CASSLPGLAYNEQFF	TRBJ2-1	TRBD2	TRBV27	.
TGTGCCAGCAGCGAGGGGGCGCTTCCTGGCACAGATACGCAGTATTTT	CASSEGALPGTDTQYF	TRBJ2-3	TRBD1	TRBV11-2	.
TGTGCCAGCAGTGAAGAAGCAGGGGGCTACAATGAGCAGTTCTTC	CASSEEAGGYNEQFF	TRBJ2-1	TRBD1	TRBV6-1	.
TGTGCCAGCAGCTTAGCGCTACTTTCCGATACGCAGTATTTT	CASSLALLSDTQYF	TRBJ2-3	.	TRBV7-9	.
TGTGCCAGCAGCGCAGGGACTAGCGGATACGATATAACCTACGAGCAGTACTTC	CASSAGTSGYDITYEQYF	TRBJ2-7	TRBD2	TRBV9	.
TGTGCCAGCATGGGCACTCCCTACGAGCAGTACTTC	CASMGTPYEQYF	TRBJ2-7	.	TRBV6-1	.
TGTGCCTGGAGTCAGGGACAGGGACAGCCCCAGCATTTT	CAWSQGQGQPQHF	TRBJ1-5	TRBD1	TRBV30	few
TGTGCCAGTCTCATTTCCCGGGACTCCACGCAGTATTTT	CASLISRDSTQYF	TRBJ2-3	.	TRBV2	.
TGTGCCAGCAGTCTTGCCGGGACAGGGGGGTATGAGCAGTTCTTC	CASSLAGTGGYEQFF	TRBJ2-1	TRBD1	TRBV28	.
TGTGCCAGCAGTGAAAGAGTAGCGGCTAGCGGGAGAACCGGAAACGAGCAGTACTTC	CASSERVAASGRTGNEQYF	TRBJ2-7	TRBD2	TRBV6-1	.
TGTGCCAGCAGCTTAGCAGGGAGCGGGAGGGCCGAGGTTGATGAGCAGTTCTTC	CASSLAGSGRAEVDEQFF	TRBJ2-1	TRBD2	TRBV11-2	.
TGTGCCAGCAGCTTAGATAGGGGGGGGAGCACTGAAGCTTTCTTT	CASSLDRGGSTEAFF	TRBJ1-1	.	TRBV11-2	.
TGTGCCAGCAGTATTGACACCCGAGGAGGAGGGCAGTACTTC	CASSIDTRGGGQYF	TRBJ2-7	.	TRBV6-5	.
TGTGCCAGCAGTTTGGGACTAGAGGCAGCCAAAAACATTCAGTACTTC	CASSLGLEAAKNIQYF	TRBJ2-4	TRBD2	TRBV6-5	.
TGCGCCAAATCGACGGGGCAGGGAGGGGAAGATGAGCAGTTCTTC	CAKSTGQGGEDEQFF	TRBJ2-1	TRBD2	TRBV5-1	few
TGTGCCAGCAGTCCCGGGGGGCGCGTGGACGAGCAGTACTTC	CASSPGGRVDEQYF	TRBJ2-7	.	TRBV7-8	.
TGTGCCAGCAGCGCCGGGACAGCCCAAGAGCCCCAGCATTTT	CASSAGTAQEPQHF	TRBJ1-5	TRBD1	TRBV9	.
TGTGCCACCAGCAGAGATTACGAGGGAGAGGGCGGTGAAGCTTTCTTT	CATSRDYEGEGGEAFF	TRBJ1-1	.	TRBV15	.
TGTGCCAGCAGTTCACTAGCGGGAGGGAATGAGCAGTTCTTC	CASSSLAGGNEQFF	TRBJ2-1	TRBD2	TRBV27	.
TGTGCCAGTAGTCATCCTCTTATACCGGGACTAGAAACAGATACGCAGTATTTT	CASSHPLIPGLETDTQYF	TRBJ2-3	TRBD2	TRBV19	.
TGTGCCAGCAGTTCAACAGGGGCCCGACTCCAGCATTTT	CASSSTGARLQHF	TRBJ1-5	TRBD1	TRBV6-5	.
TGCAGCGTGTCTAAGGGGTGGGGAAACACCGGGGAGCTGTTTTTT	CSVSKGWGNTGELFF	TRBJ2-2	.	TRBV29-1	.
TGTGCCAGCAGGGGCGCTGGAAACACCATATATTTT	CASRGAGNTIYF	TRBJ1-3	.	TRBV6-1	.
TGTGCCAGCACCACTCAACCACGTACGCAGTATTTT	CASTTQPRTQYF	TRBJ2-3	.	TRBV28	.
TGCGCCAGCAGCGTCGGGACAGAGACCTACGAGCAGTACTTC	CASSVGTETYEQYF	TRBJ2-7	TRBD1	TRBV5-1	.
TGTGCCTGGAGTCAGGGATCCCATGGCTACACCTTC	CAWSQGSHGYTF	TRBJ1-2	.	TRBV30	once
TGCAGCGTTGAAGGCCCAGGGAACAACTACGAGCAGTACTTC	CSVEGPGNNYEQYF	TRBJ2-7	.	TRBV29-1	.
TGTGCCAGCAGCTTAATCCGGGATCCTTACGAGCAGTACTTC	CASSLIRDPYEQYF	TRBJ2-7	.	TRBV11-2	.
TGTGCCAGCAGCTGGATGAGGGAGGGCCCCGAGCAGTACTTC	CASSWMREGPEQYF	TRBJ2-7	TRBD2	TRBV5-6	once
TGCGCCAGCAGCTCCGGGACAGCACAGGCCGGGGAGCTGTTTTTT	CASSSGTAQAGELFF	TRBJ2-2	TRBD1	TRBV5-1	.
TGTGCCATCAGTATTGGCGGCAATGAGCAGTTCTTC	CAISIGGNEQFF	TRBJ2-1	.	TRBV10-3	.
TGTGCCAGCAAAGGGGGGGCATCTGAAGCTTTCTTT	CASKGGASEAFF	TRBJ1-1	.	TRBV21-1	.
TGCAGCGTTCTCACAGGGTCTTTATACGAGCAGTACTTC	CSVLTGSLYEQYF	TRBJ2-7	.	TRBV29-1	once